The source of this T cell receptor (beta chain) is a study of kidney transplant recipient with SARS-CoV-2 infection. Each CDR3 protein gets one entry after TCRdb re-called the reads with MiXCR. This table holds about 240,000 distinct CDR3 sequences, less than 35% found once. Germline-derived CDR1 and CDR2 are LNHDA and SQIVND (reference sequence). The ends lost 8 bases at V and 6 bases at J; junction bases unmatched: 13. The CDR3 is 16 amino acids. With respect to this clonotype: This may come from a read error, since a much larger clone is one base off.

The source material was a blood sample, sampled at baseline and on approximately day 120 from a kidney transplant recipient. This receptor was identified in a young adult male patient who had COVID-19 and was a kidney transplant recipient. Some T cells may possibly be graft donor cells. The chain combines TRBV19 with TRBJ1-6, with TRBD1 matching 7 bases. As DNA, the CDR3 is TGTGCCAGTGGCCAAAAACGGGACAGACTTAATTCACCCCTCCACTTT. Its translation: CASGQKRDRLNSPLHF. Drawing the rest from reference TRBV19 and TRBJ1-6, the complete variable domain is DGGITQSPKYLFRKEGQNVTLSCEQNLNHDAMYWYRQDPGQGLRLIYYSQIVNDFQKGDIAEGYSVSREKKESFPLTVTSAQKNPTAFYLCASGQKRDRLNSPLHFGNGTRLTVT.